The 9 T cell receptor beta chains presented below share a single source sample, sequenced in a study of identical twins. TCRdb processed the 5' RACE reads anew with MiXCR; each CDR3 protein has one entry. The table has 270,000 or so distinct CDR3 sequences, about 8.5% seen once. The same sample was also studied in work on yellow fever vaccine responses in identical twins.

Sequencing input: CD8+ T cells sorted from blood. The receptor source for this set is a woman between 18 and 30 years old in good health.

In its sample, this clonotype was seen once. V gene TRBV30 combines with J gene TRBJ2-7, with D perhaps matching TRBD1 (5 bases). Germline values: CDR1 GTSNPN, CDR2 SVGIG (reference sequence). V lost 5 bases to trimming and J lost 0 bases, with 8 bases between them. There are 12 residues in the CDR3. The CDR3 DNA reads as TGTGCCTGGCAGGGATCCTCCTACGAGCAGTACTTC. This gives the protein CAWQGSSYEQYF.

This clonotype has at least ten counts. The genes are TRBV6-1 and TRBJ2-5; TRBD2 matches 10 bases. V lost 8 bases and J lost 5; bases outside the gene matches: 11. CDR1 and CDR2 (germline): MNHNS, SASEGT. The CDR3 extends over 15 amino acids. Here the CDR3 DNA reads TGTGCCAGCGGCCCTACTAGCGGGGTCTCGGAGACCCAGTACTTC. It specifies CASGPTSGVSETQYF.

The V gene is TRBV25-1, the J gene TRBJ2-5, with a weak D call TRBD2 (6 bases). This CDR3 contains 14 residues. Germline loops: CDR1 MGHDK, CDR2 SYGVNS. V lost 6 bases, J lost 5 bases, and 16 bases lay in between. The CDR3: CASSEGLSYETQYF. In DNA form, the CDR3 reads TGTGCCAGCAGCGAGGGACTTTCATACGAGACCCAGTACTTC. Full variable domain (outside the CDR3, taken from reference TRBV25-1 and TRBJ2-5): EADIYQTPRYLVIGTGKKITLECSQTMGHDKMYWYQQDPGMELHLIHYSYGVNSTEKGDLSSESTVSRIRTEHFPLTLESARPSHTSQYLCASSEGLSYETQYFGPGTRLLVL.

This clonotype was counted only a few times. CDR3 nucleotide sequence: TGTGCCAGCAGTGAAGTCTTGGGGGCAGGCTCTAACACAGATACGCAGTATTTT. It specifies CASSEVLGAGSNTDTQYF. The chain is built from TRBV2 and TRBJ2-3; possible D gene TRBD1, 6 bases. The CDR3 totals 18 residues. V lost 1 base, J lost 2 bases, and 19 bases lay in between. Germline values: CDR1 SNHLY, CDR2 FYNNEI.

The V call is TRBV7-8, the J call TRBJ2-2; 7 bases line up with TRBD1. The germline gives CDR1 SGHVS, CDR2 FQNEAQ. The junction had 11 bases not matched to a gene; V was cut back by 7 bases and J by 12 bases. CDR3 length: 13 amino acids. The CDR3 is CASTSTGPGKLFF. Written as DNA, the CDR3 is TGTGCCAGCACCTCGACAGGGCCGGGAAAGCTGTTTTTT.

This clonotype was detected only a few times. The rearrangement joins TRBV20-1 to TRBJ2-7; possibly TRBD1 for D (6 bases). The CDR3 covers 13 residues. Germline assignment: CDR1 DFQATT and CDR2 SNEGSKA (reference sequence). Trimming pared 6 bases from V and 6 bases from J, leaving 18 bases between. CDR3 residues: CSALLGAQVEQYF. CDR3 sequence (DNA): TGCAGTGCCCTATTGGGGGCGCAGGTCGAGCAGTACTTC.

The rearrangement joins TRBV18 to TRBJ2-4, with 7 bases fitting TRBD2. Trimming at V came to 3 bases and at J to 6 bases, leaving 8 bases not matched to a gene. Per germline, CDR1 KGHSH and CDR2 LQKENI. The CDR3 is 15 residues long. The DNA for the CDR3 is TGTGCCAGCTCACCTGGAAGCGGGGCGGGAAACATTCAGTACTTC. Translation: CASSPGSGAGNIQYF.

This clonotype showed up just a few times. The chain joins TRBV30 to TRBJ2-3, with D possibly being TRBD1 (5 bases). V lost 7 bases and J lost 5, with 10 bases in between. This CDR3 is built from 11 residues. Germline CDR1 and CDR2: GTSNPN and SVGIG (reference sequence). This chain's CDR3 is CAFRGLDTQYF. CDR3 nucleotides: TGTGCCTTTAGGGGCCTAGATACGCAGTATTTT.

The chain has TRBV12-3 or TRBV12-4 and TRBJ1-4; D not resolved. Trimming cost V 8 bases and J 4 bases, with 14 bases left between them. The CDR3 loop spans 14 amino acids. In DNA form, the CDR3 reads TGTGCCAGCTGGTCTCGACGGTATAATGAAAAACTGTTTTTT. Its protein is CASWSRRYNEKLFF.